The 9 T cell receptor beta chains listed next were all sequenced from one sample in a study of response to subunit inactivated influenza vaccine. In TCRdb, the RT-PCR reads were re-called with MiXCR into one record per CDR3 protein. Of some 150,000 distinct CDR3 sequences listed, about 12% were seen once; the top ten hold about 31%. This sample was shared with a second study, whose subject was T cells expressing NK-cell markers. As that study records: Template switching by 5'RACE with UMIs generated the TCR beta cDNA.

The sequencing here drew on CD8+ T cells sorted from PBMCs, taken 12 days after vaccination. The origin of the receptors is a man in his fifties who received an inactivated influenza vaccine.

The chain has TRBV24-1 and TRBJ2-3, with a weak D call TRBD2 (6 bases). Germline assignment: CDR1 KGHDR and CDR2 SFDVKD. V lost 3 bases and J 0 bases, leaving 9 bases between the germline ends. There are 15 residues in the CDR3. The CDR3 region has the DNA TGTGCCACCAGTGATGGGGACTTCAGCACAGATACGCAGTATTTT. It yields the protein CATSDGDFSTDTQYF.

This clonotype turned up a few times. CDR3 amino acids: CASFGLAASYEQYF. Here the CDR3 DNA reads TGTGCCAGCTTTGGACTAGCGGCTTCCTACGAGCAGTACTTC. The V call is TRBV2, the J call TRBJ2-7; 10 nucleotides match TRBD2. From germline, CDR1 is SNHLY and CDR2 FYNNEI. V dropped 8 bases and J dropped 1; count of bases not matched to a gene: 5. The CDR3 runs 14 residues.

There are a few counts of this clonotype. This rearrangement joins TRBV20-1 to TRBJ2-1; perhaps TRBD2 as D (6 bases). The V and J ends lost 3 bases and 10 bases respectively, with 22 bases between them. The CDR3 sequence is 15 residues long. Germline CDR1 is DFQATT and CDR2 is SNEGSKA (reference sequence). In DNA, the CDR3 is TGCAGTGCTAGGAGTAGTAGGGACTGGACCAACGAGCAGTTCTTC. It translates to CSARSSRDWTNEQFF.

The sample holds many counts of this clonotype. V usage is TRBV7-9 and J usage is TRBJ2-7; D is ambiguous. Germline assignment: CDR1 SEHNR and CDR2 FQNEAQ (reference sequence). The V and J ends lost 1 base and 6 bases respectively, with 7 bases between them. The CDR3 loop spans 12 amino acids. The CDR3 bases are TGTGCCAGCAGCTTAGGCGTGCGCGAGCAGTACTTC. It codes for CASSLGVREQYF.

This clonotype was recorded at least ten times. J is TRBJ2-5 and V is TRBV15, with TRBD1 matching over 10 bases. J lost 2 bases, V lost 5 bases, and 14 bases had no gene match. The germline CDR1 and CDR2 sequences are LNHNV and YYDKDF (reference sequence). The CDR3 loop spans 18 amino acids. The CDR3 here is CATSAGQGVFQFQETQYF. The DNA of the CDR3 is TGTGCCACCAGCGCAGGACAGGGGGTTTTCCAGTTTCAAGAGACCCAGTACTTC.

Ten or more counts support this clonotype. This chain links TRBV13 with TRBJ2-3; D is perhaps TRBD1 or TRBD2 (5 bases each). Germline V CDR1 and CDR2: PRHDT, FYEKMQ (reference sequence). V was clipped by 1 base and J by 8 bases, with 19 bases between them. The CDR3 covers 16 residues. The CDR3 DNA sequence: TGTGCCAGCAGCTTAGAGAGGGGCCGACCTGCAGGTACGCAGTATTTT. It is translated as CASSLERGRPAGTQYF.

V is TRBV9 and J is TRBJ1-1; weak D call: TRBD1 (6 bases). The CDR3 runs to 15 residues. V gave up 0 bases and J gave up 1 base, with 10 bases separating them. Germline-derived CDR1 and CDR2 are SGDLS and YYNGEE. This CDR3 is CASSVGGGQNTEAFF. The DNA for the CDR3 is TGTGCCAGCAGCGTAGGTGGGGGGCAGAACACTGAAGCTTTCTTT.

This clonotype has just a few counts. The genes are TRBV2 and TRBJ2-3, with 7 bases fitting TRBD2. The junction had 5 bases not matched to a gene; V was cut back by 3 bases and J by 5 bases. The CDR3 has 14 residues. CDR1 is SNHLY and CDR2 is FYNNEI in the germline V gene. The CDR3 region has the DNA TGTGCCAGCAGTGACCCAACTAGCGTAGATACGCAGTATTTT. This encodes CASSDPTSVDTQYF. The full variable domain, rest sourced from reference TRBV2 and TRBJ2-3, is EPEVTQTPSHQVTQMGQEVILRCVPISNHLYFYWYRQILGQKVEFLVSFYNNEISEKSEIFDDQFSVERPDGSNFTLKIRSTKLEDSAMYFCASSDPTSVDTQYFGPGTRLTVL.

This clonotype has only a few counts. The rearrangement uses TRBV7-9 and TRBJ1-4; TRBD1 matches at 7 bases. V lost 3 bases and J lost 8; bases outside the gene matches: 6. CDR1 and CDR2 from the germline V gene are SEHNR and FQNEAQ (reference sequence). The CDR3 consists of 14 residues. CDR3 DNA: TGTGCCAGCAGCTTGGGACAGTTCAACGAAAAACTGTTTTTT. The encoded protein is CASSLGQFNEKLFF.